These T cell receptor beta chains were read from a single sample in a study of OX40 agonist ivuxolimab in advanced cancers. TCRdb's copy holds only in-frame clones and misses some; the assay was immunoSEQ multiplex PCR. The data show 50,000 or so clones, roughly 84% seen once. The sample was CD4+ or CD8+ T cells sorted from blood, taken in a trial of the OX40 agonist ivuxolimab. The source of these receptors is an adult with an advanced solid tumor such as melanoma, head and neck, liver or kidney cancer. CDR3s include the opening cysteine and the closing phenylalanine or tryptophan. The D gene is left open where the match is weak. Not all rows give a size; the values are once, few, many and, for expanded clones, a class.

TRBJ1-1	-	TRBV10-3	-	TGTGCCATCACTAAGAAGGGACTAGGTACTGAAGCTTTCTTT	CAITKKGLGTEAFF
TRBJ2-5	-	TRBV2	-	TGTGCCAGCAGGGCGGGACTCGAGAGGGCCCAGTACTTC	CASRAGLERAQYF
TRBJ2-3	-	TRBV5-8	TRBD2	TGTGCCAGCAGCGACAAGCGGGAGAGGACAGATACGCAGTATTTT	CASSDKRERTDTQYF
TRBJ2-1	-	TRBV5-6	-	TGTGCCAGCAGCCCTGGGACGGCTGTCTACAATGAGCAGTTCTTC	CASSPGTAVYNEQFF
TRBJ2-1	few	TRBV9	TRBD2	TGTGCCAGCAGCGTAGCGGGGACTAACTACAATGAGCAGTTCTTC	CASSVAGTNYNEQFF
TRBJ2-7	-	TRBV4-1	-	TGCGCCAGCAGCCAGAGGTCCTATAAGGACGAGCAGTACTTC	CASSQRSYKDEQYF
TRBJ2-2	-	TRBV6-1	-	TGTGCCAGCAGTGACTATCTGAACACCGGGGAGCTGTTTTTT	CASSDYLNTGELFF
TRBJ2-3	-	TRBV28	-	TGTGCCAGCAGCCGGGCTAGTCGCCCTGATACGCAGTATTTT	CASSRASRPDTQYF
TRBJ2-4	-	TRBV14	-	TGTGCCAGCAGCCAGAGGACCGCCAAAAACATTCAGTACTTC	CASSQRTAKNIQYF
TRBJ2-7	-	TRBV5-6	-	TGTGCCAGCAGCAAAGGGACTTACGAGCAGTACTTC	CASSKGTYEQYF
TRBJ2-7	-	TRBV27	-	TGTGCCAGCAGTTTACTTTGGGGGAACTACGAGCAGTACTTC	CASSLLWGNYEQYF
TRBJ2-7	few	TRBV2	-	TGTGCGGGGGGCAGGGGCCCCGCGGTCCCCTACGAGCAGTACTTC	CAGGRGPAVPYEQYF
TRBJ1-2	-	TRBV5-8	TRBD1	TGTGCCAGCAGCGGACGGACAGGGTATGGCTACACCTTC	CASSGRTGYGYTF
TRBJ2-3	-	TRBV4-1	-	TGCGCCAGCAGCCAAGATAGTGGCACAGATACGCAGTATTTT	CASSQDSGTDTQYF
TRBJ2-7	-	TRBV5-5	TRBD1	TGTGCCAGCAGCTTGAGACAGGGACCATACGAGCAGTACTTC	CASSLRQGPYEQYF
TRBJ1-5	-	TRBV19	-	TGTGCCAGTAGTAACACGGGACTCAATCAGCCCCAGCATTTT	CASSNTGLNQPQHF
TRBJ2-7	-	TRBV30	-	TGTGCCTGGAGTGTTCGGATGTACTCTGGGGACGAGCAGTACTTC	CAWSVRMYSGDEQYF
TRBJ2-1	-	TRBV4-1	TRBD1	TGCGCCAGCAGCCAAGGACAGGGCCCCTACAATGGGCAGTTCTTC	CASSQGQGPYNGQFF
TRBJ2-2	-	TRBV5-1	-	TGCGCCAGCAGCTCCAAGACTCTGGGATCCGGGGAGCTGTTTTTT	CASSSKTLGSGELFF
TRBJ2-1	-	TRBV6-4	-	TGTGCCAGCAGTCCCTCCGGGAGCCAGGGTGAGCAGTTCTTC	CASSPSGSQGEQFF